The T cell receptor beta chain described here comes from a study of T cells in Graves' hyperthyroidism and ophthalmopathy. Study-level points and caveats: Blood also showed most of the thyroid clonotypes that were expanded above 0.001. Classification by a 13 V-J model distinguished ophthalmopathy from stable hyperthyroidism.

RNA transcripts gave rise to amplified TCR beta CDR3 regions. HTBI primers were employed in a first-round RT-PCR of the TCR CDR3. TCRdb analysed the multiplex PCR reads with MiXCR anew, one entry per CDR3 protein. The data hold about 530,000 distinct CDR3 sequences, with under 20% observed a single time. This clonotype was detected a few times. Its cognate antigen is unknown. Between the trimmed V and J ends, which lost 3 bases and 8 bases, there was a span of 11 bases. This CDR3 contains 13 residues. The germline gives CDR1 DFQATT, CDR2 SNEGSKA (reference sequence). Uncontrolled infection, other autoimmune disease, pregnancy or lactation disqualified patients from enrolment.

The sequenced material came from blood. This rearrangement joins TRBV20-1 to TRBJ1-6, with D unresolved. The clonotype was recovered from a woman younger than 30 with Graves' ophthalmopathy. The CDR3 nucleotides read TGCAGTGCTAGTCGGAAGAAGGATTCACCCCTCCACTTT. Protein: CSASRKKDSPLHF.